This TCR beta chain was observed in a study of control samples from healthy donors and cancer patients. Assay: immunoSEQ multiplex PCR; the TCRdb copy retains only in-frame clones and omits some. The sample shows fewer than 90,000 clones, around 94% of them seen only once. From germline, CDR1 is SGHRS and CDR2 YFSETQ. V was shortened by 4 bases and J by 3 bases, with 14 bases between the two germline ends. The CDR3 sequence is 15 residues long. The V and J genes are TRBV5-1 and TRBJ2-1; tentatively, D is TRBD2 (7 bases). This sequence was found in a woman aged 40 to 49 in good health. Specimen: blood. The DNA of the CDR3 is TGCGCCAGCAGCCCTGCGGGGGCGGGCTACAATGAGCAGTTCTTC. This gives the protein CASSPAGAGYNEQFF.